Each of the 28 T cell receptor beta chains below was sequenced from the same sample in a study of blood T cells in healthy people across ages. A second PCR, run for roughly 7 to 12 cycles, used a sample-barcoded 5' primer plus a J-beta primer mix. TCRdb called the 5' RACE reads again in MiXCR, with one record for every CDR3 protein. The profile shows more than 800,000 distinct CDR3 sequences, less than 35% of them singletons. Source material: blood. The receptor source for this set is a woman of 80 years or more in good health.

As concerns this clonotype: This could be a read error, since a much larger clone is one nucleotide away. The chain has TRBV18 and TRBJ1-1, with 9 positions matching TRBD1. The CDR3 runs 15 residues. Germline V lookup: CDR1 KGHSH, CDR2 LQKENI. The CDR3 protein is CAGSPMTGGYTEAFF. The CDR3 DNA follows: TGTGCCGGCTCACCAATGACAGGGGGATACACTGAAGCTTTCTTT.

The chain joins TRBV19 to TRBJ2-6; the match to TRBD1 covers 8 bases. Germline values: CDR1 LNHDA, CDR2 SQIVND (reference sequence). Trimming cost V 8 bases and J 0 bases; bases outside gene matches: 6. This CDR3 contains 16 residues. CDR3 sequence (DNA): TGTGCCAGTCGACAGGGGTTAAGCTCTGGGGCCAACGTCCTGACTTTC. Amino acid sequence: CASRQGLSSGANVLTF.

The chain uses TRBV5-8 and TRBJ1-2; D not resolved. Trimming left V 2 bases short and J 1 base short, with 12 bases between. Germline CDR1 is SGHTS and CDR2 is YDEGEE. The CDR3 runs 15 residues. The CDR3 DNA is TGTGCCAGCAGCTTCGAGGTTCTTAATAACTATGGCTACACCTTC. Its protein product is CASSFEVLNNYGYTF. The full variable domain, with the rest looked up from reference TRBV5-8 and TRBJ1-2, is EAGVTQSPTHLIKTRGQQATLRCSPISGHTSVYWYQQALGLGLQFLLWYDEGEERNRGNFPPRFSGRQFPNYSSELNVNALELEDSALYLCASSFEVLNNYGYTFGSGTRLTVV.

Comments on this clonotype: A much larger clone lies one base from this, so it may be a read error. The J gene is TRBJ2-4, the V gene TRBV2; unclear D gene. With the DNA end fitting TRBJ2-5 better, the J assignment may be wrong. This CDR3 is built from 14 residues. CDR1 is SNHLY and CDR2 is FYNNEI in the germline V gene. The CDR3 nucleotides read TGTGCCACCTTCTCGGACCCGACAAGGGAGACCCAGTACTTC. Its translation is CATFSDPTRETQYF.

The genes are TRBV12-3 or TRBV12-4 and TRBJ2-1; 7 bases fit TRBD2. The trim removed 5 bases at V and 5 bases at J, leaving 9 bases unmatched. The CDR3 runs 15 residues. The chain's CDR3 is CASSPAGGGHNEQFF. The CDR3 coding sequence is TGTGCCAGCAGTCCTGCGGGCGGGGGTCACAATGAGCAGTTCTTC.

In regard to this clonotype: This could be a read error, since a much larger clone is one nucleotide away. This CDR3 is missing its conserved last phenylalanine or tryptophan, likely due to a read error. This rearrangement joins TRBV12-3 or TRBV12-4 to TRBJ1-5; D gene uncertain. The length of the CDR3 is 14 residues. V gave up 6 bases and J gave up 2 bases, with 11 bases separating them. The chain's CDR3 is CASRKASGNQPQHC. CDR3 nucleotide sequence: TGTGCCAGCAGGAAGGCAAGTGGCAATCAGCCCCAGCATTGT.

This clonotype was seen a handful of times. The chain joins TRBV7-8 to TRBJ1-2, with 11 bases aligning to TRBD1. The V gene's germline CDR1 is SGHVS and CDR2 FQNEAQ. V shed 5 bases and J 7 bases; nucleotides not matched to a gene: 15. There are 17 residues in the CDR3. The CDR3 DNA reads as TGTGCCAGCAGCCCCCAAGGAGGGCGGACAGGGGGCTTTGGCTACACCTTC. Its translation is CASSPQGGRTGGFGYTF.

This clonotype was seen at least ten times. CDR3: CASSPNRVSTDTQYF. CDR3 sequence (DNA): TGCGCCAGCAGCCCTAACAGGGTGAGCACAGATACGCAGTATTTT. V and J are TRBV5-1 and TRBJ2-3, with a tentative D call TRBD1 (6 bases). V gave up 4 bases and J gave up 0 bases, with 12 bases separating them. CDR3 length: 15 amino acids. CDR1 and CDR2 (germline): SGHRS, YFSETQ.

The CDR3 region has the DNA TGTGCCAGCAGCTCACGGAGTACCCCAGGGGCCCAGTACTTC. This codes for CASSSRSTPGAQYF. The rearrangement uses TRBV11-3 and TRBJ2-7; a possible D gene is TRBD1 (6 bases). Trimming pared 4 bases from V and 10 bases from J, leaving 20 bases between. This CDR3 region has 14 residues. Germline CDR1 SGHNT, CDR2 YENEEA. The entire variable domain, with the rest obtained from reference TRBV11-3 and TRBJ2-7, is as follows: EAGVVQSPRYKIIEKKQPVAFWCNPISGHNTLYWYLQNLGQGPELLIRYENEEAVDDSQLPKDRFSAERLKGVDSTLKIQPAELGDSAVYLCASSSRSTPGAQYFGPGTRLTVT.

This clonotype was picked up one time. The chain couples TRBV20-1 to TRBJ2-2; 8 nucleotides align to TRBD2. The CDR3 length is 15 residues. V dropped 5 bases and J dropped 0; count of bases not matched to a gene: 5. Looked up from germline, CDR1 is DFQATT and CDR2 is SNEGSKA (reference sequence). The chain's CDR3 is CSAYGTRANTGELFF. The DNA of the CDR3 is TGCAGTGCTTATGGGACTAGAGCGAACACCGGGGAGCTGTTTTTT.

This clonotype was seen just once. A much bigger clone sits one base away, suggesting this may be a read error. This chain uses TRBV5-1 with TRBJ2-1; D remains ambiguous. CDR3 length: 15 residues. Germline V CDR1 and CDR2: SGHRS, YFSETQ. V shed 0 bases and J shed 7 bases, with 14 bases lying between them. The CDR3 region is CASSLEGVPGNEQFF. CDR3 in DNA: TGCGCCAGCAGCTTGGAAGGAGTCCCGGGTAATGAGCAGTTCTTC.

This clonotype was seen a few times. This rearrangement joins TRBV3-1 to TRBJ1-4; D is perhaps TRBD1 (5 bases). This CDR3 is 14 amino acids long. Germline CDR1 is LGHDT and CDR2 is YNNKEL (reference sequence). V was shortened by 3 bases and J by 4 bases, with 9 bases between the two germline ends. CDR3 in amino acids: CASSQGPINEKLFF. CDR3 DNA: TGTGCCAGCAGCCAGGGACCGATTAATGAAAAACTGTTTTTT.

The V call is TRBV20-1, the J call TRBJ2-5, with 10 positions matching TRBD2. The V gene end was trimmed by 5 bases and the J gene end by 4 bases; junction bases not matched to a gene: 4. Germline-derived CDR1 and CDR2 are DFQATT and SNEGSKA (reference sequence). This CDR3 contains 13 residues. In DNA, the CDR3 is TGCAGTGCTCTACTAGCGGGAACAGAGACCCAGTACTTC. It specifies CSALLAGTETQYF.

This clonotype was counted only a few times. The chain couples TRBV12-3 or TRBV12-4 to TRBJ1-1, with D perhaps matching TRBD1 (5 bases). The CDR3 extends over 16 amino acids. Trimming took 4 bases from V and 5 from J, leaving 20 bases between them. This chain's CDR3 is CASSSLGGVRGTEAFF. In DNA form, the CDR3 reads TGTGCCAGCAGTTCCCTCGGGGGGGTCCGGGGGACTGAAGCTTTCTTT.

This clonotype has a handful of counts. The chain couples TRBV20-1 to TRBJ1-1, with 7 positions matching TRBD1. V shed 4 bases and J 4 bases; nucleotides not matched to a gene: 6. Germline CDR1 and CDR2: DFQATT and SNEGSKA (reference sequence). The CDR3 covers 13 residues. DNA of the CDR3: TGCAGTGCTACACAGACAGGGTTCACTGAAGCTTTCTTT. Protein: CSATQTGFTEAFF.

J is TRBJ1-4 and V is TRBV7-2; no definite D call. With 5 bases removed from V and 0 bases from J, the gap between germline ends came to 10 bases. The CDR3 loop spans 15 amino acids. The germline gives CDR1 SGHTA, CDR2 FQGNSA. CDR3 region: CASSPSSATNEKLFF. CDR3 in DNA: TGTGCCAGCAGCCCCTCGAGCGCAACTAATGAAAAACTGTTTTTT.

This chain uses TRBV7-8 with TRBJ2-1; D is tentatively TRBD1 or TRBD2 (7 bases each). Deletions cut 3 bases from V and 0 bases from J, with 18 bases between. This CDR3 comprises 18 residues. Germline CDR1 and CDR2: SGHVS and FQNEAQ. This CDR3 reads CASSLTGMTSSSYNEQFF. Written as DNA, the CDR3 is TGTGCCAGCAGCTTGACAGGGATGACTAGCAGCTCCTACAATGAGCAGTTCTTC.

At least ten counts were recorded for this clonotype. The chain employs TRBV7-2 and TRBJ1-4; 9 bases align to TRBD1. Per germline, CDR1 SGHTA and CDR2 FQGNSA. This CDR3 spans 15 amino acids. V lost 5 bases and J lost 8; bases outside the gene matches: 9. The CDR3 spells CASSTDRGGGEKLFF. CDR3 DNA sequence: TGTGCCAGCAGCACGGACAGGGGAGGGGGCGAAAAACTGTTTTTT.

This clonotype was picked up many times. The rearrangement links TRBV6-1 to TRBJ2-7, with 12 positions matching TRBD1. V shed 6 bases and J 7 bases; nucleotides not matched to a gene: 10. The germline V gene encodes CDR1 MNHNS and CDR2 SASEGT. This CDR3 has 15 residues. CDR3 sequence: CASSHPGQGAREQYF. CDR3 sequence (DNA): TGTGCCAGCAGCCATCCGGGACAGGGGGCGCGGGAGCAGTACTTC.

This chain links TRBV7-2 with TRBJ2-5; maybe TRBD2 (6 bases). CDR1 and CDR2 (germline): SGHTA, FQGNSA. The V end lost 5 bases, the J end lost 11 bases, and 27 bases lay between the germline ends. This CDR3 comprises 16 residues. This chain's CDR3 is CASSPRGGTVCNEQYF. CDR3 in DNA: TGTGCCAGCAGCCCGAGGGGAGGTACGGTATGCAATGAGCAGTACTTC.

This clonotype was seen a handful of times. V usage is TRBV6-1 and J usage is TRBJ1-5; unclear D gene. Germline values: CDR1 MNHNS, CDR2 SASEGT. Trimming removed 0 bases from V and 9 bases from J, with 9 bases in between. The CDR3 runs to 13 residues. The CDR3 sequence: CASSEAGLLPQHF. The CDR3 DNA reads TGTGCCAGCAGTGAAGCAGGGCTTCTGCCCCAGCATTTT.

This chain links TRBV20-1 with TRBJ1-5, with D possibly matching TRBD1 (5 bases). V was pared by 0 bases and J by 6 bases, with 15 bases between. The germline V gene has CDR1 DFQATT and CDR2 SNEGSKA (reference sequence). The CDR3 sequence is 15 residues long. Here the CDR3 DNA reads TGCAGTGCTAGAGATATGCAGGGCTTCGGTCAGCCCCAGCATTTT. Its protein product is CSARDMQGFGQPQHF.

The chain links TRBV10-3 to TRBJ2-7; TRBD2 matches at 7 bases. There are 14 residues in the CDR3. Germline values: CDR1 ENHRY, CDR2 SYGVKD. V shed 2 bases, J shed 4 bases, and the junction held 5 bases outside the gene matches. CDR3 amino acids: CAISEERGRYEQYF. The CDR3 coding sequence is TGTGCCATCAGTGAGGAGCGGGGCCGTTACGAGCAGTACTTC.

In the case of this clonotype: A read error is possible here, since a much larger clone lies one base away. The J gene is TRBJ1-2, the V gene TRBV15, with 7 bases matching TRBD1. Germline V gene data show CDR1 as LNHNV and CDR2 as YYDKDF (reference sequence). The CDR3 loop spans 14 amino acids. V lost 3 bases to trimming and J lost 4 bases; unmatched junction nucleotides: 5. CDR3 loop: CATSSPGQSYGYTF. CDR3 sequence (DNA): TGTGCCACCAGCAGTCCGGGACAGAGCTATGGCTACACCTTC.

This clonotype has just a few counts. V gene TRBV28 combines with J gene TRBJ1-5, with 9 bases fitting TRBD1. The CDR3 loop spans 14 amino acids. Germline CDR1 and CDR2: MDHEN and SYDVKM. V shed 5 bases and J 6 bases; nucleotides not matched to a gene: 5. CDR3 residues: CASSGRQGGQPQHF. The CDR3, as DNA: TGTGCCAGCAGTGGACGACAGGGGGGTCAGCCCCAGCATTTT.

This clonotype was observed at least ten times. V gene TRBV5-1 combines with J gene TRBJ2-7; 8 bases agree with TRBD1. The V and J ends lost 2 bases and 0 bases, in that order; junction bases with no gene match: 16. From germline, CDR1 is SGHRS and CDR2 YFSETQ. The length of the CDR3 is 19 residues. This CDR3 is CASSLATTPPGQDSYEQYF. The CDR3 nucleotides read TGCGCCAGCAGCTTAGCGACCACCCCTCCGGGACAGGACTCCTACGAGCAGTACTTC.

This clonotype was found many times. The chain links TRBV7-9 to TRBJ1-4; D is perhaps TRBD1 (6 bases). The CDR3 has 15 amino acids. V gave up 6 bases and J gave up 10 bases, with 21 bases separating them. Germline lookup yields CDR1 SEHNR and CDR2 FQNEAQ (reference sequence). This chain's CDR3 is CASSLTAGAKGKLFF. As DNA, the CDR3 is TGTGCCAGCAGTTTGACAGCGGGGGCTAAGGGAAAACTGTTTTTT.

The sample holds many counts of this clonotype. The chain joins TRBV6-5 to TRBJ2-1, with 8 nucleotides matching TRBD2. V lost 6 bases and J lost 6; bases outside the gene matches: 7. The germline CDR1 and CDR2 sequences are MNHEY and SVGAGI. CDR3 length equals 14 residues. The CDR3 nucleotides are TGTGCCAGCAGAATAGCGGGGCCCCTCAATGAGCAGTTCTTC. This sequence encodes CASRIAGPLNEQFF.